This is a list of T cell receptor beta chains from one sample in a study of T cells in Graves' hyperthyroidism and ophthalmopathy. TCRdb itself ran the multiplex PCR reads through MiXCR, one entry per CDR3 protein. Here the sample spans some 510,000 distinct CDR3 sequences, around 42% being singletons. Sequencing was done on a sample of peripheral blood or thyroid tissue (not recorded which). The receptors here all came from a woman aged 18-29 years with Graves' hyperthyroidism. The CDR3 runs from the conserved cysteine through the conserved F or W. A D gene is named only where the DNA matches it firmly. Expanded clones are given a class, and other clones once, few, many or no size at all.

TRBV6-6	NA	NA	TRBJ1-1	TGTGCCAGCAGTTACATCGACAGGAAACCTGAAGCTTTCTTT	CASSYIDRKPEAFF
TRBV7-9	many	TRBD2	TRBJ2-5	TGTGCCAGCAGAAATGCCACCGGGACTAGCACTGAGACCCAGTACTTC	CASRNATGTSTETQYF
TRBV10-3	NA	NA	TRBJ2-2	TGTGCCATCAGTGAACTTTCGGAGGCCGGGGAGCTGTTTTTT	CAISELSEAGELFF
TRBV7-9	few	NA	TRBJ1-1	TGTGCCAGCAGCTTAACCATTGGAATGAACACTGAAGCTTTCTTT	CASSLTIGMNTEAFF
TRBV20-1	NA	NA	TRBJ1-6	TGCAGTGCTAGTCAGGGGTGGGGTTCACCCCTCCACTTT	CSASQGWGSPLHF
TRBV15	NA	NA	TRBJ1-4	TGTGCCACCAGCTTCCGAGCGGGAACCTTGACAAAACTGTTTTTT	CATSFRAGTLTKLFF
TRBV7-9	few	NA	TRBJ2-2	TGTGCCAGCAGCCTGGACCCCGGGCGCACCGGGGAGCTGTTTTTT	CASSLDPGRTGELFF
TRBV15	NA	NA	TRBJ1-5	TGTGCCACCAGCAGTGACAGGAGCAATCAGCCCCAGCATTTT	CATSSDRSNQPQHF
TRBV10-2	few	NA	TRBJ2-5	TGCGCCAGCAGTGGGGTCAGGGACTCATACCAAGAGACCCAGTACTTC	CASSGVRDSYQETQYF
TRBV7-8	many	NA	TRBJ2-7	TGTGCCAGCAGCTTCTCTACTTACGAGCAGTACTTC	CASSFSTYEQYF
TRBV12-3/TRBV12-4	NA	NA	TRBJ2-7	TGTGCCAGCAGCCGGGGTAGCACGGGGTCCTACGAGCAGTACTTC	CASSRGSTGSYEQYF
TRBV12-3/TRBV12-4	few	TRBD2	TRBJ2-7	TGTGCCAGCAGTTTCGGACTAGCAGCCTCCTACGAGCAGTACTTC	CASSFGLAASYEQYF
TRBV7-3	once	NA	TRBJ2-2	TGTGCCAGCAGAAGTGTTCTGGGGGAATGGGGCAACACCGGGGAGCTGTTTTTT	CASRSVLGEWGNTGELFF
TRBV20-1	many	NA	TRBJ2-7	TGCAGTGCTCCGACGACAAGGAACGAGCAGTACTTC	CSAPTTRNEQYF
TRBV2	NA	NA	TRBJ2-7	TGTGCCAGTCTAACCCCCGGGACACGGAGGGGGGAGCAGTACTTC	CASLTPGTRRGEQYF
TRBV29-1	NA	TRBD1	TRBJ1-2	TGCAGCGTTGGTACAGGGGCTGGCTACACCTTC	CSVGTGAGYTF
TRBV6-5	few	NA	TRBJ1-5	TGTGCCAGCAGTTCTGCAGCTAGCAATCAGCCCCAGCATTTT	CASSSAASNQPQHF
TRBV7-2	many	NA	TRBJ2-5	TGTGCCAGCAGCTCCTTGGCTCTCACTGAGACCCAGTACTTC	CASSSLALTETQYF
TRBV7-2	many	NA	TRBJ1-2	TGTGCCAGCAGTCCAGGCGGGGCCGACTATGGCTACACCTTC	CASSPGGADYGYTF
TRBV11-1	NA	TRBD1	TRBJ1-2	TGTGCCAGCAGCCAAGGGGGACCTACAGGGGTCGACGGCTACACCTTC	CASSQGGPTGVDGYTF
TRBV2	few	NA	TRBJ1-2	TGTGCCAGCAGTGTTAGTTGGGCCCTCCGGGACTATGGCTACACCTTC	CASSVSWALRDYGYTF
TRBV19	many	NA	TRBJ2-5	TGTGCCAGTAGTACCAGGGGAGAGACCCAGTACTTC	CASSTRGETQYF
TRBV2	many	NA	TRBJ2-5	TGTGCCAGCAGTGAAGCGCGCGCGAAAGAGACCCAGTACTTC	CASSEARAKETQYF
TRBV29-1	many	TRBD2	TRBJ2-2	TGCAGCGTTGAGGCGGGAGGGCCCACCGGGGAGCTGTTTTTT	CSVEAGGPTGELFF
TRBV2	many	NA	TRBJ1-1	TGTGCCAGCAGGGGGGGGGCGAGCACTGAAGCTTTCTTT	CASRGGASTEAFF
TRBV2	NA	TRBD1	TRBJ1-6	TGTGCCAGCAGTTCGGGACAGTCGTCTCTCCACTTT	CASSSGQSSLHF
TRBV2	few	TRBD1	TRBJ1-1	TGTGCCAGCAGTGAATGGGGACAGGGGGCACGGAACACTGAAGCTTTCTTT	CASSEWGQGARNTEAFF
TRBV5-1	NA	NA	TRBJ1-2	TGCGCCAGCAGCTCGGGGGGGTCCAATGGCTACACCTTC	CASSSGGSNGYTF
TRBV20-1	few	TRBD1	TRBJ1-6	TGCAGTGCTAGAGATTACCTCAAGGGACAGGGGGATTCACCCCTCCACTTT	CSARDYLKGQGDSPLHF
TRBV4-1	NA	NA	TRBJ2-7	TGCGCCAGCAGCCAGCCGGGACAACGCGGGGAGCAGTACTTC	CASSQPGQRGEQYF
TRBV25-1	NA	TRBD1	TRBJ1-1	TGTGCCAGCAGTGGACTGGACAGGGCCATGAACACTGAAGCTTTCTTT	CASSGLDRAMNTEAFF
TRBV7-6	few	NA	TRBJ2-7	TGTGCCAGCAGCTTAGCAGCCGGGACGGACACCTACGAGCAGTACTTC	CASSLAAGTDTYEQYF
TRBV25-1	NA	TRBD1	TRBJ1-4	TGTGCCAGCAGTGCTGGGGGACAGGGAAATGAAAAACTGTTTTTT	CASSAGGQGNEKLFF
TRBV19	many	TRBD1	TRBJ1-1	TGTGCCAGTAGCCGACAGGGGTTGAACACTGAAGCTTTCTTT	CASSRQGLNTEAFF
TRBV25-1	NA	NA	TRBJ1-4	TGTGCCAGCGCAACTAATGAAAAACTGTTTTTT	CASATNEKLFF
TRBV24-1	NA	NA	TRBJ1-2	TGTGCCTGCCTCGTCGGGCATTCTGGCTACACCTTC	CACLVGHSGYTF
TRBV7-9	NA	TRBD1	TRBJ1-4	TGTGCCAGCAGCTTAGCAGGACAGGGTGGACTGTTTTTT	CASSLAGQGGLFF
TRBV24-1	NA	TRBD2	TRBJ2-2	TGTGCCACCAGTGATTTCCGGACTAGCGGGAGGGTCACCGGGGAGCTGTTTTTT	CATSDFRTSGRVTGELFF
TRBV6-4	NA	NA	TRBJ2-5	TGTGCCAGCAGTACGCTTAGTGGACAAGAGACCCAGTACTTC	CASSTLSGQETQYF
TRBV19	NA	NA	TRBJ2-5	TGTGCCAGTAGTCCCCGAGGAGGGACCCAGTACTTC	CASSPRGGTQYF
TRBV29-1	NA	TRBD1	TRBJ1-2	TGCAGCGCTGGACAGGGATCCTATGGCTACACCTTC	CSAGQGSYGYTF
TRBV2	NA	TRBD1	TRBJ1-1	TGTGCCAGCAGTGACCACAGGGGAACTGAAGCTTTCTTT	CASSDHRGTEAFF
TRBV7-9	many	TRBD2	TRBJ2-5	TGTGCCAGCAGCTTGGGAGGGGCCCAAGAGACCCAGTACTTC	CASSLGGAQETQYF
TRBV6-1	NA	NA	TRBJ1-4	TGTGCCAGCAGTGAGATCCAGGGAATATATGAAAAACTGTTTTTT	CASSEIQGIYEKLFF
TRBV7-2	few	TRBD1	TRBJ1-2	TGTGCCAGCAGACAGTCCGGGACAGGGTGGAATGGCTACACCTTC	CASRQSGTGWNGYTF